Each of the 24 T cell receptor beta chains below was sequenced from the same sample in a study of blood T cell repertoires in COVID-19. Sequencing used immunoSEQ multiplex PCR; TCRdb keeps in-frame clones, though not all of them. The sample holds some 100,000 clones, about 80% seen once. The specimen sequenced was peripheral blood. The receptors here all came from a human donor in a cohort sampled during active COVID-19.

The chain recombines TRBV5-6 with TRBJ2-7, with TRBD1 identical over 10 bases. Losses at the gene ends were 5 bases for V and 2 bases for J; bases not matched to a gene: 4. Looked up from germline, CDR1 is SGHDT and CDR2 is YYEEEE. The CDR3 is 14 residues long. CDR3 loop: CASSRDRGAYEQYF. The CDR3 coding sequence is TGTGCCAGCAGTAGGGACAGGGGAGCCTACGAGCAGTACTTC. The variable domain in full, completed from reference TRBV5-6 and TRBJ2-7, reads DAGVTQSPTHLIKTRGQQVTLRCSPKSGHDTVSWYQQALGQGPQFIFQYYEEEERQRGNFPDRFSGHQFPNYSSELNVNALLLGDSALYLCASSRDRGAYEQYFGPGTRLTVT.

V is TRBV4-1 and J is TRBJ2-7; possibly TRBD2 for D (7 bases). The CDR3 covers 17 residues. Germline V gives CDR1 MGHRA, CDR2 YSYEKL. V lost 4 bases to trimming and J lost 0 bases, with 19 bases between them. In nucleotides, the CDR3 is TGCGCCAGCAGCCGGAACCCCCAAGCGGGACACTCCTACGAGCAGTACTTC. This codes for CASSRNPQAGHSYEQYF.

The CDR3 sequence is CASSGGGPANTQYF. CDR3 nucleotide sequence: TGTGCCAGCAGCGGCGGGGGCCCGGCAAATACGCAGTATTTT. The chain is built from TRBV7-2 and TRBJ2-3; weak D call: TRBD2 (7 bases). The germline CDR1 and CDR2 sequences are SGHTA and FQGNSA. Trimming left V 5 bases short and J 7 bases short, with 16 bases between. The CDR3 runs 14 residues.

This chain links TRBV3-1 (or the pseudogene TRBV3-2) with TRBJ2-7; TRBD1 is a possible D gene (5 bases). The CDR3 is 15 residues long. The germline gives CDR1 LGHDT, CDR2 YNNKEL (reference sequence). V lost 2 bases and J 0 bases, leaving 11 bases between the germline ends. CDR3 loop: CASSQTGPNSYEQYF. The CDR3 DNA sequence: TGTGCCAGCAGCCAAACAGGCCCTAACTCCTACGAGCAGTACTTC.

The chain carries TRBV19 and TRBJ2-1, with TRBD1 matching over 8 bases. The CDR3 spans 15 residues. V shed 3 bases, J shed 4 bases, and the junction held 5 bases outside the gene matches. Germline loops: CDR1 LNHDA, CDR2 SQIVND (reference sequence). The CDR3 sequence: CASSMGDRRYNEQFF. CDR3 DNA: TGTGCCAGTAGTATGGGGGACAGGAGATACAATGAGCAGTTCTTC. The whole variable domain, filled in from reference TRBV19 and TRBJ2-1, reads DGGITQSPKYLFRKEGQNVTLSCEQNLNHDAMYWYRQDPGQGLRLIYYSQIVNDFQKGDIAEGYSVSREKKESFPLTVTSAQKNPTAFYLCASSMGDRRYNEQFFGPGTRLTVL.

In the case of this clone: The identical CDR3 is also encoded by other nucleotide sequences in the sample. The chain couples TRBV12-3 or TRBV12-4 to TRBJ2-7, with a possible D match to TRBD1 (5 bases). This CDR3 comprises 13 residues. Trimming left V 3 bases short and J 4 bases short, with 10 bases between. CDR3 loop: CASSFGQGYEQYF. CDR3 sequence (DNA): TGTGCCAGCAGTTTTGGGCAGGGTTACGAGCAGTACTTC.

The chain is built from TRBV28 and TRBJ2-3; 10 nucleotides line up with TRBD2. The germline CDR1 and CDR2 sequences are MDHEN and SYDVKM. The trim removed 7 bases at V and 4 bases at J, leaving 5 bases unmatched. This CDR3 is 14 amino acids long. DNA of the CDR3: TGTGCCAGCACAGCGGGGGGGCCTCCAGATACGCAGTATTTT. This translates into CASTAGGPPDTQYF. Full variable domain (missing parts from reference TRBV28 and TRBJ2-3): DVKVTQSSRYLVKRTGEKVFLECVQDMDHENMFWYRQDPGLGLRLIYFSYDVKMKEKGDIPEGYSVSREKKERFSLILESASTNQTSMYLCASTAGGPPDTQYFGPGTRLTVL.

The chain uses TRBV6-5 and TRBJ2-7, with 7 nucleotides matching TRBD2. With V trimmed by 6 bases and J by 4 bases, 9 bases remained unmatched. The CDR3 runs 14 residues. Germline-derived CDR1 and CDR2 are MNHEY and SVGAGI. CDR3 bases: TGTGCCAGCAGACGACGGGAGGTTATTTACGAGCAGTACTTC. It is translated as CASRRREVIYEQYF.

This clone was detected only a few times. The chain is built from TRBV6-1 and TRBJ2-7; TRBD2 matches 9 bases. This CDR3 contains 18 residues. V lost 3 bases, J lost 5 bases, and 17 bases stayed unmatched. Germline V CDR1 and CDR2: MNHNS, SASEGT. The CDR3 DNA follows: TGTGCCAGCAGTGACCCCCGGGGACTAGCTCACATTATTCACGAGCAGTACTTC. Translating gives CASSDPRGLAHIIHEQYF.

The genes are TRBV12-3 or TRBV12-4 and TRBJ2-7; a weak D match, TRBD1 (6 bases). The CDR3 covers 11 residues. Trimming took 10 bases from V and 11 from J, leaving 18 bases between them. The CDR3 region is CATRRDTAKYF. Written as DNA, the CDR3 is TGTGCCACCCGAAGGGACACCGCTAAGTACTTC.

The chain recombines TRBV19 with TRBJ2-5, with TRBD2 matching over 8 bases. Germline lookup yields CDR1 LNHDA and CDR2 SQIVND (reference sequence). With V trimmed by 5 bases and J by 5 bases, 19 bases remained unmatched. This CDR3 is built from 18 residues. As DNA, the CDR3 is TGTGCCAGTAGTTCGGGTGGGGGGACTAGTGTCGGCGGGGAGACCCAGTACTTC. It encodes CASSSGGGTSVGGETQYF.

The CDR3 sequence is CATSTGSSYGYTF. The CDR3 region has the DNA TGTGCCACCAGTACCGGGTCCTCCTATGGCTACACCTTC. The chain links TRBV24-1 to TRBJ1-2; no firm D call. This CDR3 spans 13 amino acids. V was cut by 6 bases and J by 4 bases, with 11 bases left in between. Germline lookup yields CDR1 KGHDR and CDR2 SFDVKD.

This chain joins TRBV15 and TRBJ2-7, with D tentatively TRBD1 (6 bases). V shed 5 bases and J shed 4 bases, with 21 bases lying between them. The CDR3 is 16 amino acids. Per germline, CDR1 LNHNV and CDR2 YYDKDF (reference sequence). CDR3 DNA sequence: TGTGCCACCAGCGGGACATTTACCCCCCAGAATTACGAGCAGTACTTC. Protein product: CATSGTFTPQNYEQYF.

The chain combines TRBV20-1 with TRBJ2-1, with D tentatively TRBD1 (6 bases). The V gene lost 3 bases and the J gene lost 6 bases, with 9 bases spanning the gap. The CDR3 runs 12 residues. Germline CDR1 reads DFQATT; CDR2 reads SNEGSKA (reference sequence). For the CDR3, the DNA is TGCAGTGCTAGTCCAGGGGTCAATGAGCAGTTCTTC. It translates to CSASPGVNEQFF.

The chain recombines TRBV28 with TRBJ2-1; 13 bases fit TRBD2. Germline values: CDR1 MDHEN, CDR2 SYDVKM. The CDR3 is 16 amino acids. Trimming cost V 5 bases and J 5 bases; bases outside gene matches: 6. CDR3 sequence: CASSQLAGGYHNEQFF. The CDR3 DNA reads TGTGCCAGCAGTCAACTAGCGGGAGGGTACCACAATGAGCAGTTCTTC.

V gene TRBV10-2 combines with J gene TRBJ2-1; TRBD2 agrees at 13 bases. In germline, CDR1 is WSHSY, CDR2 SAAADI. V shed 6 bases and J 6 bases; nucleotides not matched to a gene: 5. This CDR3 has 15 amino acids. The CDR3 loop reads CASRDRTSGGNEQFF. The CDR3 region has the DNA TGCGCCAGCAGGGATCGGACTAGCGGGGGCAATGAGCAGTTCTTC.

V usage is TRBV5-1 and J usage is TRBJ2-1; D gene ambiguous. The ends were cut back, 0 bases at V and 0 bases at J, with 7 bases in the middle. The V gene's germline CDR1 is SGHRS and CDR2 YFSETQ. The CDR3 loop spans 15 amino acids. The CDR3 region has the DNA TGCGCCAGCAGCTTGGATGAGAGCTCCTACAATGAGCAGTTCTTC. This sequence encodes CASSLDESSYNEQFF. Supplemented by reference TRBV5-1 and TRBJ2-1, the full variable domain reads KAGVTQTPRYLIKTRGQQVTLSCSPISGHRSVSWYQQTPGQGLQFLFEYFSETQRNKGNFPGRFSGRQFSNSRSEMNVSTLELGDSALYLCASSLDESSYNEQFFGPGTRLTVL.

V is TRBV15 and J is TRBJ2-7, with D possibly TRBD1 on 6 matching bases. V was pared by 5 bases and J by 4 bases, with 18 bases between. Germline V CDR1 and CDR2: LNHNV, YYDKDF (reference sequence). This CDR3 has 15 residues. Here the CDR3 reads CATSPQSGAGYEQYF. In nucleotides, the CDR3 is TGTGCCACCAGCCCACAATCAGGGGCGGGTTACGAGCAGTACTTC.

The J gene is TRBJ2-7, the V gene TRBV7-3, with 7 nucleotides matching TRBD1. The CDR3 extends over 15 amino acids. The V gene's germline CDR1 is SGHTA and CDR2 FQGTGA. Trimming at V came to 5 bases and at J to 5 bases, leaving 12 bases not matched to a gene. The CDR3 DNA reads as TGTGCCAGCAGCGACTCCGGGACAGTGACCCACGAGCAGTACTTC. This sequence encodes CASSDSGTVTHEQYF.

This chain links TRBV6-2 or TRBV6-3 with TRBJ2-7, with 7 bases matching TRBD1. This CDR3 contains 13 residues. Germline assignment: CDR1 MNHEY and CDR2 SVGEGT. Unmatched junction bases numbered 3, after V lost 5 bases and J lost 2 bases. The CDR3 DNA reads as TGTGCCAGCAGTCCCGACAGGGCCTACGAGCAGTACTTC. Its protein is CASSPDRAYEQYF.

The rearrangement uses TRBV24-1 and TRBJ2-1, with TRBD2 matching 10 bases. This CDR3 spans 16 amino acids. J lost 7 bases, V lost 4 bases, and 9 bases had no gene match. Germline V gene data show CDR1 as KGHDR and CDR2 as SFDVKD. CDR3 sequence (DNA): TGTGCCACCAGTGAGAATAAAGCGGGGGGGTTAAATGAGCAGTTCTTC. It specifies CATSENKAGGLNEQFF.

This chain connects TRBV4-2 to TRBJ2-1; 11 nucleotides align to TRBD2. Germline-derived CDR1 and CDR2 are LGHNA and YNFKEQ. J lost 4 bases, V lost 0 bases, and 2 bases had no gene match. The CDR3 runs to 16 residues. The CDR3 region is CASSQDGTSGYNEQFF. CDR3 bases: TGTGCCAGCAGCCAAGATGGGACTAGCGGATACAATGAGCAGTTCTTC.

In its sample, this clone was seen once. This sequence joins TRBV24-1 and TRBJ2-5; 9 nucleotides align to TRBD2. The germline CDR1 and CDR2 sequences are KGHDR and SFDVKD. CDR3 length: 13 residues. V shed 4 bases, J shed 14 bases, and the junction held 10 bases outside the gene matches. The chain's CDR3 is CATSEISGGPAYF. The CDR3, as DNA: TGTGCCACCAGTGAGATTAGCGGGGGACCCGCCTACTTC.

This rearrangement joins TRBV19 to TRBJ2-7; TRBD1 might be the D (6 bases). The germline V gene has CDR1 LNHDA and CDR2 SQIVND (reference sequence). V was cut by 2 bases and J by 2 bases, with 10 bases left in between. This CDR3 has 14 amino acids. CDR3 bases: TGTGCCAGTAGTATATCCCGGACAGCCTACGAGCAGTACTTC. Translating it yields CASSISRTAYEQYF. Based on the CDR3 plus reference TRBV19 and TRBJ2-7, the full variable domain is DGGITQSPKYLFRKEGQNVTLSCEQNLNHDAMYWYRQDPGQGLRLIYYSQIVNDFQKGDIAEGYSVSREKKESFPLTVTSAQKNPTAFYLCASSISRTAYEQYFGPGTRLTVT.